The sequence of this T cell receptor (beta chain) was determined in a study of cytomegalovirus exposure and HLA in healthy donors. The wider study: Prior work identified more than 90 million unique TCR beta sequences in 150 million to 200 million T cells. Findings and limits, study-wide: Immune exposure information comprised only CMV serostatus. Common viral pathogens were later found to be apparently linked to several of the most significant clusters. The listing of roughly 160 TCR beta chains classed them as cytomegalovirus-associated.

The CDR3 covers 16 residues. V lost 4 bases to trimming and J lost 1 base; unmatched junction nucleotides: 6. Germline loops: CDR1 MNHNY, CDR2 SVGAGI (reference sequence). The PCR was carried out with 60 Vbeta primers and 13 Jbeta primers. The method was immunoSEQ multiplex PCR; TCRdb's version includes in-frame clones alone and lacks a portion of them. The profile covers 95,000 to 150,000 clones, with more than 75% appearing a single time and around 1.8% taken by the ten largest. This clone was seen more than once but under ten times. Its antigen is not known. Material for sequencing was PBMCs. This receptor was obtained from a man younger than 35 in good health and CMV-seronegative. The chain has TRBV6-6 and TRBJ2-1, with TRBD1 matching over 8 bases. The CDR3 sequence: CASSLDRVGSYNEQFF. The CDR3 DNA sequence: TGTGCCAGCAGTTTGGACAGGGTTGGGTCCTACAATGAGCAGTTCTTC.